This paragraph covers one T cell receptor (beta chain) sequence. The antigen remains unidentified. The PCR was carried out with 60 Vbeta primers and 13 Jbeta primers. Clones were sequenced by immunoSEQ multiplex PCR, and TCRdb holds only the in-frame ones, with some missing. The specimen's table records approximately 110,000 clones. This entry is derived from a study of cytomegalovirus exposure and HLA in healthy donors. Findings of the study overall: Analyzed later, association rates of TCRs varied across HLA loci, with DRB1 most and HLA-C fewest. Cytomegalovirus association was assigned to about 150 TCR beta chains. Cytomegalovirus status was reportedly diagnosed by the classifier with high sensitivity and specificity. Later work showed greater clonal expansion in HLA-associated TCR beta chains than in equally common others.

Trimming removed 4 bases at V and 3 bases at J, with 10 bases between. The CDR3 spans 13 residues. Germline V gene lookup returns CDR1 MNHNY and CDR2 SVGAGI (reference sequence). This chain links TRBV6-6 with TRBJ2-7, with D possibly being TRBD1 (6 bases). The sample taken for sequencing was PBMCs. This TCR came from a man aged 25-45 years in good health and CMV-seronegative. Here the CDR3 reads CASSLKQGYEQYF. For the CDR3, the DNA is TGTGCCAGCAGTTTGAAACAGGGCTACGAGCAGTACTTC.